Below, 8 T cell receptor beta chains from the same sample are listed, as sequenced in a study of blood T cell repertoires in COVID-19. Sequencing was performed with immunoSEQ multiplex PCR; in TCRdb, only in-frame clones are kept and a portion is missing. Of some 220,000 clones listed, 80% to 90% are singletons. The sequencing sample was made of peripheral blood. Source of these receptors: a woman aged 55-69 years who had recovered from COVID-19.

For this clone: Being one base from a much bigger clone, this may be a read error. Within the sample, other DNA sequences also encode this same CDR3. The chain uses TRBV30 and TRBJ1-1, with 8 bases fitting TRBD1. Germline V gene data show CDR1 as GTSNPN and CDR2 as SVGIG (reference sequence). The CDR3 spans 12 residues. V lost 2 bases, J lost 4 bases, and 0 bases stayed unmatched. Here the CDR3 DNA reads TGTGCCTGGAGTACAGGGGGCACTGAAGCTTTCTTT. This codes for CAWSTGGTEAFF. Complete variable domain (other parts from reference TRBV30 and TRBJ1-1): SQTIHQWPATLVQPVGSPLSLECTVEGTSNPNLYWYRQAAGRGLQLLFYSVGIGQISSEVPQNLSASRPQDRQFILSSKKLLLSDSGFYLCAWSTGGTEAFFGQGTRLTVV.

CDR3: CATSRGESQYGYTF. The CDR3 bases are TGTGCCACCAGCAGAGGGGAGAGTCAGTATGGCTACACCTTC. This chain uses TRBV15 with TRBJ1-2; D is ambiguous. Germline V gene lookup returns CDR1 LNHNV and CDR2 YYDKDF (reference sequence). V was cut by 1 base and J by 5 bases, with 11 bases left in between. The CDR3 is 14 residues long.

V and J are TRBV12-5 and TRBJ2-2; 9 bases map to TRBD1. The junction had 10 bases not matched to a gene; V was cut back by 3 bases and J by 5 bases. Germline V gives CDR1 LGHNT, CDR2 FRNRAP. This CDR3 has 17 residues. CDR3 amino acids: CASGFTLGTGNTGELFF. In DNA, the CDR3 is TGTGCTAGTGGTTTCACTTTAGGGACAGGGAATACCGGGGAGCTGTTTTTT.

This rearrangement joins TRBV10-3 to TRBJ2-3; D is possibly TRBD2 (6 bases). There are 14 residues in the CDR3. Trimming took off 2 bases at V and 5 bases at J, with 11 bases between the two ends. Per the germline V gene, CDR1 is ENHRY and CDR2 is SYGVKD. The CDR3 is CAISEMGGRDTQYF. Here the CDR3 DNA reads TGTGCCATCAGTGAGATGGGGGGAAGAGATACGCAGTATTTT.

The chain couples TRBV6-4 to TRBJ2-3; 10 bases line up with TRBD1. There are 15 residues in the CDR3. Germline-derived CDR1 and CDR2 are MRHNA and SNTAGT. J lost 3 bases, V lost 8 bases, and 8 bases had no gene match. The chain's CDR3 is CASGPGQGETDTQYF. CDR3 sequence (DNA): TGTGCCAGCGGTCCAGGACAGGGGGAAACAGATACGCAGTATTTT.

The V gene is TRBV27, the J gene TRBJ1-6, with a tentative D call TRBD1 (5 bases). The CDR3 is 15 residues long. V was pared by 5 bases and J by 6 bases, with 14 bases between. Germline V gene data show CDR1 as MNHEY and CDR2 as SMNVEV (reference sequence). CDR3 residues: CASSLGGAGNSPLHF. DNA for the CDR3: TGTGCCAGCAGTCTCGGGGGAGCGGGTAATTCACCCCTCCACTTT.

V is TRBV29-1 and J is TRBJ2-2; 7 bases fit TRBD2. The V segment lost 6 bases and the J segment 3 bases; nucleotides outside the gene matches: 10. This CDR3 spans 15 amino acids. Germline V gene lookup returns CDR1 SQVTM and CDR2 ANQGSEA. DNA of the CDR3: TGCAGCGTCCCTACCCAGGCGGGGGACACCGGGGAGCTGTTTTTT. It encodes CSVPTQAGDTGELFF.

This clone showed up just once. One junction end disagrees with the germline gene, perhaps due to a read error. Other DNA sequences in this specimen translate into the identical CDR3. The chain uses TRBV15 and TRBJ1-4; D unclear. Germline values: CDR1 LNHNV, CDR2 YYDKDF (reference sequence). This CDR3 is 14 amino acids long. CDR3: CATSRENEAEKLFF. CDR3 in DNA: TGCGCCACCAGCAGAGAAAACGAGGCGGAAAAACTGTTTTTT. The whole variable domain, remainder taken from reference TRBV15 and TRBJ1-4, is DAMVIQNPRYQVTQFGKPVTLSCSQTLNHNVMYWYQQKSSQAPKLLFHYYDKDFNNEADTPDNFQSRRPNTSFCFLDIRSPGLGDTAMYLCATSRENEAEKLFFGSGTQLSVL.